The 19 T cell receptor beta chains reported below all come from one sample, sequenced in a study of beta chain features in type 1 diabetes. Expressed TCRB transcripts were sequenced because the isolated RNA had all been reverse transcribed beforehand. The data were produced by immunoSEQ multiplex PCR, yet TCRdb's version contains in-frame clones alone and is incomplete. Seen here are a few hundred thousand clones, about 14% observed once, and the top ten hold 0.03% to 0.04%. Sample: naive CD4+ T cells from blood. These receptors came from a man younger than 40 in good health.

As for this clone: Other DNA sequences in this specimen translate into the identical CDR3. The chain links TRBV7-2 to TRBJ1-5; TRBD1 aligns across 9 bases. J was trimmed by 7 bases and V by 4 bases; bases with no gene match: 5. Germline V gene sequence: CDR1 SGHTA, CDR2 FQGNSA. This CDR3 is 14 amino acids long. The CDR3 loop reads CASSSRQGEQPQHF. CDR3 DNA: TGTGCCAGCAGCTCTCGACAGGGGGAGCAGCCCCAGCATTTT.

This clone was counted a few times. The chain recombines TRBV7-9 with TRBJ2-3; TRBD1 matches at 7 bases. V lost 7 bases and J lost 9; bases outside the gene matches: 10. The CDR3 covers 13 residues. The V gene's germline CDR1 is SEHNR and CDR2 FQNEAQ (reference sequence). CDR3 region: CASTGTELGTQYF. The CDR3 DNA reads as TGTGCCAGCACCGGGACAGAGCTAGGCACGCAGTATTTT.

The chain combines TRBV7-6 with TRBJ1-6; D gene unclear. Trimming pared 4 bases from V and 6 bases from J, leaving 7 bases between. Germline CDR1 SGHVS, CDR2 FNYEAQ. The CDR3 consists of 13 residues. The CDR3 here is CASSYTANSPLHF. Written as DNA, the CDR3 is TGTGCCAGCAGCTACACGGCTAATTCACCCCTCCACTTT.

V gene TRBV28 combines with J gene TRBJ1-5, with D unclear. The CDR3 spans 15 residues. V gave up 7 bases and J gave up 4 bases, with 17 bases separating them. The germline V gene encodes CDR1 MDHEN and CDR2 SYDVKM. The CDR3 loop reads CASTLGWEPNQPQHF. CDR3 bases: TGTGCCAGCACCTTGGGATGGGAGCCAAATCAGCCCCAGCATTTT.

The gene calls are TRBV27 and TRBJ1-2, with D unresolved. V was cut by 6 bases and J by 5 bases, with 13 bases left in between. This CDR3 has 13 residues. Per the germline V gene, CDR1 is MNHEY and CDR2 is SMNVEV (reference sequence). The CDR3 DNA reads as TGTGCCAGCAGCGACCGCCCCGTATATGGCTACACCTTC. Its protein product is CASSDRPVYGYTF.

The V call is TRBV25-1, the J call TRBJ1-1; D is perhaps TRBD1 (6 bases). The CDR3 runs to 13 residues. In germline, CDR1 is MGHDK, CDR2 SYGVNS. The ends were cut back, 7 bases at V and 0 bases at J, with 9 bases in the middle. The CDR3 protein is CASKRQVNTEAFF. The CDR3 coding sequence is TGTGCCAGCAAGCGACAGGTGAACACTGAAGCTTTCTTT.

In this sample, this clone turned up a few times. At one end the junction does not follow the germline gene, possibly because of a read error. The chain joins TRBV30 to TRBJ1-5; tentatively, D is TRBD1 (6 bases). Per the germline V gene, CDR1 is GTSNPN and CDR2 is SVGIG (reference sequence). The CDR3 loop spans 13 amino acids. CDR3: CAGSVQGTQPQHF. In nucleotides, the CDR3 is TGTGCCGGGAGTGTTCAGGGGACCCAGCCCCAGCATTTT.

The J gene is TRBJ2-5, the V gene TRBV5-1; D gene ambiguous. Per germline, CDR1 SGHRS and CDR2 YFSETQ. This CDR3 contains 12 residues. The V end lost 7 bases, the J end lost 2 bases, and 9 bases lay between the germline ends. CDR3 DNA: TGCGCCAGCGCCAGGATTCAAGAGACCCAGTACTTC. Encoded protein: CASARIQETQYF.

This clone turned up a few times. The chain couples TRBV6-6 to TRBJ1-1; D is ambiguous. The V gene's germline CDR1 is MNHNY and CDR2 SVGAGI (reference sequence). Trimming took 6 bases from V and 0 from J, leaving 14 bases between them. This CDR3 is 15 amino acids long. CDR3 sequence reads: CASSRTRPMNTEAFF. The CDR3 DNA reads as TGTGCCAGCAGCCGAACCCGACCTATGAACACTGAAGCTTTCTTT.

This clone turned up a few times. The V gene is TRBV11-2, the J gene TRBJ2-7, with D tentatively TRBD1 or TRBD2 (5 bases each). Per germline, CDR1 SGHAT and CDR2 FQNNGV. With 9 bases removed from V and 2 bases from J, the gap between germline ends came to 20 bases. The length of the CDR3 is 15 residues. The CDR3 is CASRGRLRETYEQYF. CDR3 DNA sequence: TGTGCCAGTCGGGGTAGGCTCAGGGAAACCTACGAGCAGTACTTC. Full variable domain (remainder filled in from reference TRBV11-2 and TRBJ2-7): EAGVAQSPRYKIIEKRQSVAFWCNPISGHATLYWYQQILGQGPKLLIQFQNNGVVDDSQLPKDRFSAERLKGVDSTLKIQPAKLEDSAVYLCASRGRLRETYEQYFGPGTRLTVT.

This chain uses TRBV6-5 with TRBJ2-1, with 7 bases aligning to TRBD2. The V segment lost 8 bases and the J segment 1 base; nucleotides outside the gene matches: 5. Germline V gives CDR1 MNHEY, CDR2 SVGAGI. The CDR3 loop spans 14 amino acids. The CDR3 bases are TGTGCCAGCCGGACGGGAGGATCCTACAATGAGCAGTTCTTC. Its translation is CASRTGGSYNEQFF.

Only a few counts were recorded for this clone. The rearrangement uses TRBV20-1 and TRBJ1-2; TRBD1 is a possible D gene (6 bases). This CDR3 has 10 amino acids. Germline CDR1 reads DFQATT; CDR2 reads SNEGSKA (reference sequence). V was trimmed by 3 bases and J by 7 bases, leaving 6 bases between them. The CDR3 DNA reads TGCAGTGCTAGCAGGGGTGGCTACACCTTC. It is translated as CSASRGGYTF.

The chain links TRBV19 to TRBJ2-1; 7 bases match TRBD1. The CDR3 totals 16 residues. The junction had 8 bases not matched to a gene; V was cut back by 4 bases and J by 2 bases. Germline V gene sequence: CDR1 LNHDA, CDR2 SQIVND (reference sequence). The CDR3 is CASSTKTGRTYNEQFF. CDR3 nucleotide sequence: TGTGCCAGTAGTACAAAGACAGGGAGAACCTACAATGAGCAGTTCTTC.

This clone occurred a few times. The J gene is TRBJ1-5, the V gene TRBV7-9; no clear D gene. CDR3 size: 12 residues. Germline V gene sequence: CDR1 SEHNR, CDR2 FQNEAQ (reference sequence). Between the trimmed V and J ends, which lost 5 bases and 9 bases, there was a span of 11 bases. CDR3 bases: TGTGCCAGCAGCCCCCGCGAAGGGCCCCAGCATTTT. Its translation is CASSPREGPQHF. Supplemented by reference TRBV7-9 and TRBJ1-5, the full variable domain reads DTGVSQNPRHKITKRGQNVTFRCDPISEHNRLYWYRQTLGQGPEFLTYFQNEAQLEKSRLLSDRFSAERPKGSFSTLEIQRTEQGDSAMYLCASSPREGPQHFGDGTRLSIL.

This clone has just a few counts. V is TRBV7-2 and J is TRBJ2-5; 9 bases are a match to TRBD2. V lost 5 bases and J lost 5; bases outside the gene matches: 3. This CDR3 has 13 residues. Per germline, CDR1 SGHTA and CDR2 FQGNSA. The CDR3 DNA follows: TGTGCCAGCAGCCAAGGACTAGCGGAGACCCAGTACTTC. This sequence encodes CASSQGLAETQYF.

The chain links TRBV4-3 to TRBJ2-1; D not resolved. The CDR3 has 12 amino acids. CDR1 is LGHNA and CDR2 is YSLEER in the germline V gene. Trimming removed 2 bases at V and 7 bases at J, with 6 bases between. The CDR3 loop reads CASSQFSNEQFF. Here the CDR3 DNA reads TGCGCCAGCAGCCAATTTAGTAATGAGCAGTTCTTC.

The V call is TRBV10-3, the J call TRBJ2-3; D not resolved. This CDR3 comprises 12 residues. The germline V gene has CDR1 ENHRY and CDR2 SYGVKD. Trimming pared 11 bases from V and 4 bases from J, leaving 13 bases between. The CDR3 DNA follows: TGTGCCTCAGCCGGAATGGCAGATACGCAGTATTTT. Protein: CASAGMADTQYF.

This clone was seen a handful of times. The chain joins TRBV5-6 to TRBJ2-7; the D is unclear. Per the germline V gene, CDR1 is SGHDT and CDR2 is YYEEEE. This CDR3 is built from 12 residues. With 1 base removed from V and 3 bases from J, the gap between germline ends came to 5 bases. CDR3 in amino acids: CASSLSSYEQYV. The CDR3 DNA follows: TGTGCCAGCAGCTTGTCAAGCTACGAGCAGTACGTC.

The chain joins TRBV5-4 to TRBJ2-3; D remains ambiguous. Germline V gives CDR1 SGHNT, CDR2 YYREEE (reference sequence). Trimming shortened V by 3 bases and J by 6 bases, and 11 bases separated the two germline ends. The CDR3 is made up of 13 amino acids. Here the CDR3 reads CASSSPSIDTQYF. Here the CDR3 DNA reads TGTGCCAGCAGCTCACCTAGTATCGATACGCAGTATTTT.